Presented here are 27 T cell receptor beta chains from one specimen sequenced in a study of CD8 T cells in ankylosing spondylitis. Antigen specificity for these receptors is unknown. Whole-study findings and limits: There was a TCR beta motif, made of fewer than 10 highly homologous variants, that appeared characteristic of ankylosing spondylitis blood.

TCRdb passed the 5' RACE reads through MiXCR, listing each CDR3 protein once. The sample holds a few hundred thousand distinct CDR3 sequences, about 18% seen once. Specimen: blood, either unsorted or a sorted T cell fraction (not recorded which). Source of these receptors: a male donor with ankylosing spondylitis.

The V call is TRBV9, the J call TRBJ2-5, with TRBD2 matching over 9 bases. The ends lost 0 bases at V and 2 bases at J; junction bases unmatched: 11. From germline, CDR1 is SGDLS and CDR2 YYNGEE. This CDR3 spans 18 amino acids. CDR3 sequence reads: CASSVVGLAGFYQETQYF. The CDR3 DNA follows: TGTGCCAGCAGCGTAGTTGGTCTAGCGGGATTCTATCAAGAGACCCAGTACTTC.

This clonotype was observed at least ten times. This rearrangement joins TRBV12-3 or TRBV12-4 to TRBJ2-1; 14 bases are a match to TRBD2. J lost 9 bases, V lost 5 bases, and 6 bases had no gene match. The CDR3 is 15 amino acids. The CDR3 sequence: CASSTGLAGVVEQFF. In nucleotides, the CDR3 is TGTGCCAGCAGTACGGGACTAGCGGGAGTTGTTGAGCAGTTCTTC.

This clonotype came up a few times. The chain carries TRBV5-6 and TRBJ2-7, with D maybe TRBD2 (6 bases). The CDR3 runs 14 residues. Per germline, CDR1 SGHDT and CDR2 YYEEEE. The V and J ends lost 3 bases and 3 bases respectively, with 13 bases between them. CDR3 loop: CASSSTGLNYEQYF. The CDR3 DNA reads TGTGCCAGCAGCTCGACGGGACTGAACTACGAGCAGTACTTC.

This clonotype was seen more than once but under ten times. V usage is TRBV19 and J usage is TRBJ2-1, with a tentative D call TRBD1 (6 bases). Germline V lookup: CDR1 LNHDA, CDR2 SQIVND (reference sequence). V was cut by 8 bases and J by 3 bases, with 11 bases left in between. The CDR3 loop spans 13 amino acids. The CDR3 region has the DNA TGTGCCAGTTCCGGGACAAACTACAATGAGCAGTTCTTC. Its translation is CASSGTNYNEQFF.

This rearrangement joins TRBV27 to TRBJ2-1; no definite D call. The CDR3 runs to 15 residues. Germline CDR1 and CDR2: MNHEY and SMNVEV (reference sequence). V gave up 6 bases and J gave up 2 bases, with 14 bases separating them. Here the CDR3 DNA reads TGTGCCAGCAGCTCGATGATTGGCCCCTACAATGAGCAGTTCTTC. It is translated as CASSSMIGPYNEQFF.

The rearrangement uses TRBV7-8 and TRBJ2-1; D is uncertain. Trimming shortened V by 5 bases and J by 5 bases, and 13 bases separated the two germline ends. Germline CDR1 SGHVS, CDR2 FQNEAQ. The CDR3 is made up of 14 amino acids. CDR3 sequence reads: CASSPSLADNEQFF. CDR3 DNA: TGTGCCAGCAGCCCCTCCCTGGCGGACAATGAGCAGTTCTTC.

The CDR3 loop is CASSERSVPYNEQFF. CDR3 coding DNA: TGTGCCAGCAGTGAACGTAGCGTACCCTACAATGAGCAGTTCTTC. The rearrangement uses TRBV6-1 and TRBJ2-1; possible D gene TRBD2, 5 bases. Germline CDR1 is MNHNS and CDR2 is SASEGT. The CDR3 is made up of 15 amino acids. Trimming left V 2 bases short and J 2 bases short, with 10 bases between.

This clonotype was detected only a few times. V is TRBV27 and J is TRBJ1-2; D not resolved. Germline CDR1 is MNHEY and CDR2 is SMNVEV (reference sequence). V was shortened by 3 bases and J by 2 bases, with 7 bases between the two germline ends. The CDR3 runs 13 residues. The chain's CDR3 is CASSFALNYGYTF. DNA for the CDR3: TGTGCCAGCAGTTTTGCGTTGAACTATGGCTACACCTTC.

The V call is TRBV3-1, the J call TRBJ2-1; TRBD2 agrees at 7 bases. Germline V lookup: CDR1 LGHDT, CDR2 YNNKEL (reference sequence). After removal of 1 base from V and 4 bases from J, the junction contained 10 bases not matched to a gene. CDR3 length: 17 residues. CDR3: CASSQVSSGRSYNEQFF. The CDR3 DNA is TGTGCCAGCAGCCAAGTCAGTAGCGGGCGTAGTTACAATGAGCAGTTCTTC.

The V gene is TRBV7-9, the J gene TRBJ2-1, with D hard to call. In germline, CDR1 is SEHNR, CDR2 FQNEAQ (reference sequence). V gave up 0 bases and J gave up 10 bases, with 13 bases separating them. The CDR3 spans 14 residues. The CDR3 region is CASSLALGAGEQFF. The CDR3 coding sequence is TGTGCCAGCAGCTTAGCGCTGGGCGCCGGGGAGCAGTTCTTC.

The rearrangement links TRBV27 to TRBJ2-2, with D unresolved. The germline V and J ends were trimmed by 5 bases and 6 bases, with 13 bases remaining between them. The CDR3 is 14 amino acids. Germline CDR1 and CDR2: MNHEY and SMNVEV (reference sequence). As DNA, the CDR3 is TGTGCCAGCAGTCCCCCTGGTATCCCCGGGGAGCTGTTTTTT. It specifies CASSPPGIPGELFF.

At least ten counts were recorded for this clonotype. V and J are TRBV30 and TRBJ1-1, with 7 nucleotides matching TRBD1. With 0 bases clipped from V and 3 bases from J, the junction kept 1 base outside the gene matches. CDR1 is GTSNPN, CDR2 SVGIG, per germline (reference sequence). CDR3 length equals 13 residues. CDR3 region: CAWSVDRDTEAFF. The CDR3 bases are TGTGCCTGGAGTGTAGACAGGGACACTGAAGCTTTCTTT.

In this sample, this clonotype turned up a few times. The chain combines TRBV10-3 with TRBJ2-7; 7 nucleotides line up with TRBD1. Trimming cost V 2 bases and J 5 bases; bases outside gene matches: 6. The CDR3 consists of 14 residues. Germline CDR1 is ENHRY and CDR2 is SYGVKD. CDR3 coding DNA: TGTGCCATCAGTGAGAACCGAGGGACAGACGAGCAGTACTTC. Amino acid sequence: CAISENRGTDEQYF.

A few counts support this clonotype. The chain employs TRBV11-1 and TRBJ2-1; either TRBD1 or TRBD2 may fit D (5 bases each). Trimming stripped 5 bases from V and 0 bases from J, with 20 bases between. CDR3 length: 18 amino acids. Germline V gene data show CDR1 as SGHAT and CDR2 as FQDESV (reference sequence). CDR3 region: CASSPTPPGRDSYNEQFF. Here the CDR3 DNA reads TGTGCCAGCAGCCCCACCCCACCGGGACGGGACTCCTACAATGAGCAGTTCTTC.

The rearrangement links TRBV27 to TRBJ2-1; TRBD2 aligns across 13 bases. From germline, CDR1 is MNHEY and CDR2 SMNVEV (reference sequence). The CDR3 runs 16 residues. The J segment lost 7 bases and the V segment lost 5 bases, leaving 8 bases of the junction unmatched. The CDR3 nucleotides are TGTGCCAGCAGTCCCACGACTAGCGGGGGGTCGAATGAGCAGTTCTTC. As protein: CASSPTTSGGSNEQFF.

The genes are TRBV10-3 and TRBJ2-3; D not resolved. The CDR3 totals 12 residues. V shed 11 bases and J shed 2 bases, with 11 bases lying between them. Germline values: CDR1 ENHRY, CDR2 SYGVKD. In nucleotides, the CDR3 is TGTGCCGTAGGCTCGATCACAGATACGCAGTATTTT. Translation gives CAVGSITDTQYF.

In this sample, this clonotype turned up a few times. The genes are TRBV24-1 and TRBJ2-5; D is perhaps TRBD1 (6 bases). V lost 7 bases and J 2 bases, leaving 10 bases between the germline ends. This CDR3 spans 13 amino acids. Germline V gene sequence: CDR1 KGHDR, CDR2 SFDVKD. DNA for the CDR3: TGTGCCACCAGGCCGACAGGTCAAGAGACCCAGTACTTC. Encoded protein: CATRPTGQETQYF.

The chain is built from TRBV20-1 and TRBJ2-1; maybe TRBD2 (5 bases). The germline V gene has CDR1 DFQATT and CDR2 SNEGSKA (reference sequence). This CDR3 is built from 14 residues. Trimming took 8 bases from V and 5 from J, leaving 19 bases between them. As DNA, the CDR3 is TGCAGTCCTTTACAAAAGGACTGGCACAATGAGCAGTTCTTC. This gives the protein CSPLQKDWHNEQFF.

The chain combines TRBV25-1 with TRBJ2-3; 7 bases are shared with TRBD1. The CDR3 spans 19 residues. Germline lookup yields CDR1 MGHDK and CDR2 SYGVNS. Unmatched junction bases numbered 16, after V lost 4 bases and J lost 0 bases. In DNA form, the CDR3 reads TGTGCCAGCAGTGTTAGCAGAGCTAAACCAGGGGGTAGCACAGATACGCAGTATTTT. Its translation is CASSVSRAKPGGSTDTQYF.

This clonotype is medium-sized in the sample. CDR3 in amino acids: CATSRGLAINEQFF. In DNA, the CDR3 is TGTGCCACCAGCAGAGGACTGGCAATTAATGAGCAGTTCTTC. The chain links TRBV15 to TRBJ2-1; D uncertain. Germline CDR1 is LNHNV and CDR2 is YYDKDF (reference sequence). The germline V and J ends were trimmed by 1 base and 7 bases, with 11 bases remaining between them. The CDR3 is 14 residues long.

The chain joins TRBV6-2 or TRBV6-3 to TRBJ2-2; D tentatively fits TRBD1 or TRBD2 (5 bases each). The CDR3 spans 18 residues. Trimming cost V 2 bases and J 4 bases, with 20 bases left between them. Germline lookup yields CDR1 MNHEY and CDR2 SVGEGT. CDR3 sequence (DNA): TGTGCCAGCAGTTACGCCGTAGGGGCCCCAAGCGGCACCGGGGAGCTGTTTTTT. This translates into CASSYAVGAPSGTGELFF.

This clonotype has only a few counts. The chain joins TRBV20-1 to TRBJ2-3; TRBD1 agrees at 12 bases. V lost 0 bases, J lost 4 bases, and 8 bases stayed unmatched. CDR3 length: 17 residues. Germline lookup yields CDR1 DFQATT and CDR2 SNEGSKA (reference sequence). The CDR3: CSARDWRDRGRPDTQYF. The CDR3 DNA reads TGCAGTGCTAGAGATTGGAGGGACAGGGGGCGGCCAGATACGCAGTATTTT.

The rearrangement links TRBV7-9 to TRBJ2-7; 13 bases map to TRBD2. V trimming: 5 bases; J trimming: 3 bases; junction bases outside the gene matches: 7. The germline CDR1 and CDR2 sequences are SEHNR and FQNEAQ (reference sequence). The CDR3 has 16 amino acids. CDR3 in amino acids: CASSETTSGRVYEQYF. The CDR3 DNA reads as TGTGCCAGCAGCGAGACCACTAGCGGGAGGGTCTACGAGCAGTACTTC.

This sequence joins TRBV15 and TRBJ1-2, with a tentative D call TRBD1 (5 bases). Trimming left V 0 bases short and J 4 bases short, with 15 bases between. The CDR3 contains 16 residues. Germline V gives CDR1 LNHNV, CDR2 YYDKDF (reference sequence). As DNA, the CDR3 is TGTGCCACCAGCAGAGATCCGGAGGGGTTCGGCTATGGCTACACCTTC. Amino acids: CATSRDPEGFGYGYTF.

The chain combines TRBV4-3 with TRBJ1-4, with a possible D match to TRBD1 (5 bases). This CDR3 spans 16 amino acids. Germline V gene lookup returns CDR1 LGHNA and CDR2 YSLEER. Trimming cost V 0 bases and J 4 bases, with 12 bases left between them. CDR3 sequence: CASSQDRWGLNEKLFF. CDR3 nucleotide sequence: TGCGCCAGCAGCCAAGATAGATGGGGACTTAATGAAAAACTGTTTTTT.

This clonotype was seen only a few times. This sequence joins TRBV15 and TRBJ1-4; a possible D gene is TRBD1 (6 bases). This CDR3 region has 16 residues. Looked up from germline, CDR1 is LNHNV and CDR2 is YYDKDF (reference sequence). The V and J ends lost 3 bases and 2 bases respectively, with 13 bases between them. The CDR3 loop reads CATSSLAGDTNEKLFF. The CDR3 DNA sequence: TGTGCCACCAGCAGTCTCGCAGGGGACACTAATGAAAAACTGTTTTTT.

V gene TRBV7-2 combines with J gene TRBJ2-2; D ambiguous. CDR3 length: 14 amino acids. Trimming removed 1 base from V and 6 bases from J, with 9 bases in between. CDR1 and CDR2 (germline): SGHTA, FQGNSA. DNA for the CDR3: TGTGCCAGCAGCTTAGATCTAGGGCCCGGGGAGCTGTTTTTT. It translates to CASSLDLGPGELFF.